The next 18 T cell receptor beta chains were all read from a single sample in a study of human T cells and chemical hapten exposure. In TCRdb, the RACE reads were re-called with MiXCR into one record per CDR3 protein. The sample carries 44,000 or so distinct CDR3 sequences, about 3.5% recorded once. Time point of the sample: healthy volunteer bleed at 6 weeks. Blood, whole and unfractionated, served as the source for total RNA extraction. The sequenced material came from whole blood. Every receptor here comes from a human donor in good health. Some clones in this sample may be carry-over from other donors' samples.

This clonotype rates as medium-sized. V and J are TRBV24-1 and TRBJ2-3; 8 positions match TRBD1. Trimming cost V 1 base and J 4 bases; bases outside gene matches: 3. The CDR3 length is 15 residues. The germline V gene encodes CDR1 KGHDR and CDR2 SFDVKD. In DNA, the CDR3 is TGTGCCACCAGTGATTTTCAGGGGGCTTCAGATACGCAGTATTTT. Translation: CATSDFQGASDTQYF.

The rearrangement links TRBV18 to TRBJ1-1; 8 bases align to TRBD1. The CDR3 loop spans 16 amino acids. Trimming removed 4 bases from V and 2 bases from J; junction bases left unmatched: 9. Germline loops: CDR1 KGHSH, CDR2 LQKENI. CDR3 sequence reads: CASSRTGQGLNTEAFF. The CDR3 nucleotides read TGTGCCAGCTCACGAACCGGACAGGGTCTAAACACTGAAGCTTTCTTT.

In this sample, this clonotype turned up many times. This chain connects TRBV5-6 to TRBJ2-5, with D uncertain. CDR1 SGHDT and CDR2 YYEEEE come from the germline V gene. This CDR3 contains 14 residues. Trimming stripped 2 bases from V and 4 bases from J, with 12 bases between. The CDR3 spells CASSLQTPIETQYF. The CDR3 region has the DNA TGTGCCAGCAGCTTACAAACCCCGATAGAGACCCAGTACTTC.

This clonotype was detected a few times. The rearrangement links TRBV2 to TRBJ1-4, with unresolved D. CDR3 length: 16 residues. Germline V gene sequence: CDR1 SNHLY, CDR2 FYNNEI. Trimming removed 4 bases at V and 2 bases at J, with 14 bases between. CDR3 region: CASSAAVEGTNEKLFF. Written as DNA, the CDR3 is TGTGCCAGCAGTGCAGCTGTTGAAGGTACTAATGAAAAACTGTTTTTT.

This clonotype was seen ten or more times. This chain uses TRBV5-1 with TRBJ1-1, with D uncertain. The CDR3 contains 12 residues. The V gene's germline CDR1 is SGHRS and CDR2 YFSETQ. V was clipped by 0 bases and J by 9 bases, with 9 bases between them. This CDR3 reads CASSLDREKAFF. DNA for the CDR3: TGCGCCAGCAGCTTGGACCGTGAGAAAGCTTTCTTT.

This clonotype has ten or more counts. For the CDR3, the DNA is TGTGCCAGCAGCCAAAGCACAGGGGTTTTCAATGAGCAGTTCTTC. This gives the protein CASSQSTGVFNEQFF. This rearrangement joins TRBV14 to TRBJ2-1, with 7 positions matching TRBD1. Trimming cost V 2 bases and J 6 bases; bases outside gene matches: 7. Germline CDR1 is SGHDN and CDR2 is FVKESK. This CDR3 region has 15 residues. The full variable domain, rest sourced from reference TRBV14 and TRBJ2-1, is EAGVTQFPSHSVIEKGQTVTLRCDPISGHDNLYWYRRVMGKEIKFLLHFVKESKQDESGMPNNRFLAERTGGTYSTLKVQPAELEDSGVYFCASSQSTGVFNEQFFGPGTRLTVL.

This clonotype was detected many times. J is TRBJ2-7 and V is TRBV12-3 or TRBV12-4; 9 bases map to TRBD2. The CDR3 consists of 15 residues. J lost 5 bases, V lost 6 bases, and 11 bases had no gene match. The CDR3 sequence is CASSPEPGLANEQYF. Written as DNA, the CDR3 is TGTGCCAGCAGCCCAGAACCGGGACTAGCAAACGAGCAGTACTTC.

In its sample, this clonotype was seen many times. The rearrangement uses TRBV6-6 and TRBJ1-1, with TRBD1 matching over 7 bases. This CDR3 has 14 amino acids. In germline, CDR1 is MNHNY, CDR2 SVGAGI (reference sequence). Trimming removed 2 bases from V and 4 bases from J; junction bases left unmatched: 4. The CDR3 loop reads CASSYTPGGTEAFF. The CDR3 DNA reads TGTGCCAGCAGTTACACCCCAGGGGGCACTGAAGCTTTCTTT.

This clonotype was counted at least ten times. The J gene is TRBJ2-7, the V gene TRBV5-6; unclear D gene. Trimming removed 1 base at V and 0 bases at J, with 8 bases between. The CDR3 length is 14 residues. Germline-derived CDR1 and CDR2 are SGHDT and YYEEEE. CDR3 sequence (DNA): TGTGCCAGCAGCTTGACTGGGTCCTCCTACGAGCAGTACTTC. It specifies CASSLTGSSYEQYF.

This clonotype was found a few times. The chain uses TRBV7-2 and TRBJ2-5; D uncertain. Germline V gives CDR1 SGHTA, CDR2 FQGNSA. CDR3 size: 14 residues. Deletions cut 5 bases from V and 4 bases from J, with 14 bases between. The CDR3 loop is CASSPTISTETQYF. The CDR3, as DNA: TGTGCCAGCAGCCCTACGATAAGTACAGAGACCCAGTACTTC.

The chain carries TRBV7-3 and TRBJ1-1; a weak D match, TRBD1 (6 bases). The CDR3 loop spans 13 amino acids. Germline V gene sequence: CDR1 SGHTA, CDR2 FQGTGA. V lost 7 bases, J lost 0 bases, and 9 bases lay in between. The CDR3, as DNA: TGTGCCAGCAAGGGACACCTGAACACTGAAGCTTTCTTT. It translates to CASKGHLNTEAFF.

This clonotype was seen many times. The rearrangement joins TRBV27 to TRBJ1-1, with 8 bases that match TRBD1. From germline, CDR1 is MNHEY and CDR2 SMNVEV (reference sequence). Losses at the gene ends were 6 bases for V and 2 bases for J; bases not matched to a gene: 11. CDR3 length: 16 amino acids. CDR3 residues: CASRPRTGSLNTEAFF. In DNA form, the CDR3 reads TGTGCCAGCAGACCCCGGACAGGGTCCCTTAACACTGAAGCTTTCTTT.

In its sample, this clonotype was seen many times. This chain links TRBV7-3 with TRBJ2-3; TRBD1 or TRBD2 may be the D gene (5 bases each). CDR3 size: 14 residues. In germline, CDR1 is SGHTA, CDR2 FQGTGA. V lost 5 bases to trimming and J lost 2 bases, with 11 bases between them. This chain's CDR3 is CASSLRETTDTQYF. The DNA for the CDR3 is TGTGCCAGCAGCCTCAGGGAGACCACAGATACGCAGTATTTT.

This clonotype was detected a few times. The chain recombines TRBV7-2 with TRBJ1-2; D possibly corresponds to TRBD1 (5 bases). The CDR3 length is 18 residues. CDR1 SGHTA and CDR2 FQGNSA come from the germline V gene. V lost 1 base and J lost 4, with 22 bases in between. In nucleotides, the CDR3 is TGTGCCAGCAGCTTAGGGTCCACTGGCAGGGCCCTCAGCTATGGCTACACCTTC. It translates to CASSLGSTGRALSYGYTF.

As for this clonotype: A single base separates this from a much larger clone, so it may be a read error. This chain connects TRBV5-1 to TRBJ1-5; D perhaps matches TRBD1 (5 bases). Germline V gives CDR1 SGHRS, CDR2 YFSETQ. The CDR3 totals 15 residues. The CDR3 DNA sequence: TGCGTCAGCAGGAGGTCGGCAGGGTACAATCAGCCCCAGCATTTT. Amino acids: CVSRRSAGYNQPQHF.

This clonotype was picked up many times. The chain links TRBV12-3 or TRBV12-4 to TRBJ1-1, with no clear D. Trimming cost V 7 bases and J 0 bases, with 12 bases left between them. This CDR3 is built from 14 residues. In DNA form, the CDR3 reads TGTGCCAGCACCCCACAACTGATGAACACTGAAGCTTTCTTT. Protein sequence: CASTPQLMNTEAFF.

In its sample, this clonotype was seen many times. This sequence joins TRBV20-1 and TRBJ2-2; 10 bases are a match to TRBD2. CDR1 is DFQATT, CDR2 SNEGSKA, per germline (reference sequence). This CDR3 is built from 15 residues. The V segment lost 2 bases and the J segment 6 bases; nucleotides outside the gene matches: 6. The CDR3 region has the DNA TGCAGTGCTAGAACTAGCGGGAAAGAGTCCGGGGAGCTGTTTTTT. Translated, it gives CSARTSGKESGELFF.

The sample holds many counts of this clonotype. The chain joins TRBV19 to TRBJ2-3; D is undetermined. The CDR3 is made up of 16 amino acids. In germline, CDR1 is LNHDA, CDR2 SQIVND (reference sequence). Trimming cost V 1 base and J 0 bases, with 11 bases left between them. The CDR3 reads CASSIGGIISTDTQYF. DNA of the CDR3: TGTGCCAGTAGTATAGGCGGCATCATTAGCACAGATACGCAGTATTTT.